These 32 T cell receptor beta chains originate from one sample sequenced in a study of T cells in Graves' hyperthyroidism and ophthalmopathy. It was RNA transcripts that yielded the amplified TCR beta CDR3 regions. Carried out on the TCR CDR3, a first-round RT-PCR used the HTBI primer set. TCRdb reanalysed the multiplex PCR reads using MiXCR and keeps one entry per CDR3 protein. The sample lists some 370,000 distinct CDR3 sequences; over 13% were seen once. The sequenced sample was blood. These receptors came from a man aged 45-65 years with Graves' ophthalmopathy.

CDR3 bases: TGTGCCAGCAGGACAGGGGGGGAGGGGGGCACCGGGGAGCTGTTTTTT. Encoded protein: CASRTGGEGGTGELFF. The rearrangement joins TRBV12-3 or TRBV12-4 to TRBJ2-2; TRBD1 agrees at 9 bases. This CDR3 has 16 amino acids. V gave up 6 bases and J gave up 4 bases; unmatched junction bases: 9.

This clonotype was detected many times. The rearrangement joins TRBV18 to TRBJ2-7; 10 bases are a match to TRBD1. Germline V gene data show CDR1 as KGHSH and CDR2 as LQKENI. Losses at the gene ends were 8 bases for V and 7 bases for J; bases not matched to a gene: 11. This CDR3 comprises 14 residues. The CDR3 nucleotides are TGTGCCAGCAGTCCGGGACAGGGGTTTTCAGAGCAGTACTTC. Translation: CASSPGQGFSEQYF.

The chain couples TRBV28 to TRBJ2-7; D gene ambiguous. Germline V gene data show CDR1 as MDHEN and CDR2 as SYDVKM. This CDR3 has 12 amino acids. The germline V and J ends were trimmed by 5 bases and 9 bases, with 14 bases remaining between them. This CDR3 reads CASSDRAGGQYF. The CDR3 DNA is TGTGCCAGCAGTGACCGGGCCGGCGGGCAGTACTTC.

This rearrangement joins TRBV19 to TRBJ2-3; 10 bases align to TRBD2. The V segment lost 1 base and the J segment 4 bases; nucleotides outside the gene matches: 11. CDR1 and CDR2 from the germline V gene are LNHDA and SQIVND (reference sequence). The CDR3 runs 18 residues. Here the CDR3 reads CASSIGDLAGAAADTQYF. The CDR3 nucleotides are TGTGCCAGTAGTATAGGGGATCTAGCGGGGGCGGCGGCAGATACGCAGTATTTT.

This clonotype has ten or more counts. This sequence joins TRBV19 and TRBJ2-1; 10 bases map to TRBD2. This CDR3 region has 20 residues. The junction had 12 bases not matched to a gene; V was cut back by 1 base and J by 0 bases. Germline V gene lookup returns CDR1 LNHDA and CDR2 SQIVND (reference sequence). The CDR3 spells CASSIGAGASGGSSYNEQFF. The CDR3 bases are TGTGCCAGTAGTATAGGGGCAGGGGCTAGCGGGGGTAGCTCCTACAATGAGCAGTTCTTC.

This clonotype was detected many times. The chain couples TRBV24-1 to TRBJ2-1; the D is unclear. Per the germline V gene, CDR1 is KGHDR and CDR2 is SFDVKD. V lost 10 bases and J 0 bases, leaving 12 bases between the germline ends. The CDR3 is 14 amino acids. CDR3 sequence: CATAPRNSYNEQFF. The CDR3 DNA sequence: TGTGCCACAGCTCCGCGAAACTCCTACAATGAGCAGTTCTTC.

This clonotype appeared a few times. The CDR3 region is CATSIGREHYGYTF. Written as DNA, the CDR3 is TGTGCCACCAGCATTGGCAGGGAGCACTATGGCTACACCTTC. The rearrangement uses TRBV15 and TRBJ1-2; D might be TRBD1 (5 bases). Germline V gene data show CDR1 as LNHNV and CDR2 as YYDKDF (reference sequence). The CDR3 contains 14 residues. V was trimmed by 4 bases and J by 3 bases, leaving 12 bases between them.

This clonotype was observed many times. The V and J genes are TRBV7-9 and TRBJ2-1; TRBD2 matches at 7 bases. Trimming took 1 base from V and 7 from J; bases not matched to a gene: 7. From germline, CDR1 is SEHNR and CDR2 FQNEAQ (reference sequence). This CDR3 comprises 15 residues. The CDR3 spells CASSLVAGETNEQFF. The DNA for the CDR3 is TGTGCCAGCAGCTTAGTTGCGGGAGAGACTAATGAGCAGTTCTTC.

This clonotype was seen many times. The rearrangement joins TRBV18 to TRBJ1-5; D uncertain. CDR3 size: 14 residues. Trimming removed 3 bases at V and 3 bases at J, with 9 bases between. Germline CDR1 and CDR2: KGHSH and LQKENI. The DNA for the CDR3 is TGTGCCAGCTCACCCACCGGGAACAATCAGCCCCAGCATTTT. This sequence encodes CASSPTGNNQPQHF.

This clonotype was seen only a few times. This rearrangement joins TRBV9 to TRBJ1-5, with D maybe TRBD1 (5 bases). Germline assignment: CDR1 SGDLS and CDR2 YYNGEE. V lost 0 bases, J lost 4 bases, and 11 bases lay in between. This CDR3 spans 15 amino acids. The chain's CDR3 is CASSVGGSWNQPQHF. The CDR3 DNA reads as TGTGCCAGCAGCGTAGGGGGCAGCTGGAATCAGCCCCAGCATTTT. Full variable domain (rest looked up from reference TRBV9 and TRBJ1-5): DSGVTQTPKHLITATGQRVTLRCSPRSGDLSVYWYQQSLDQGLQFLIQYYNGEERAKGNILERFSAQQFPDLHSELNLSSLELGDSALYFCASSVGGSWNQPQHFGDGTRLSIL.

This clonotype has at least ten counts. The CDR3, as DNA: TGTGCCAGCAGCCAAACGGAGGGGGAGCTGTTTTTT. It yields the protein CASSQTEGELFF. This chain joins TRBV3-1 and TRBJ2-2, with D uncertain. The CDR3 totals 12 residues. The germline V and J ends were trimmed by 2 bases and 8 bases, with 6 bases remaining between them. Per the germline V gene, CDR1 is LGHDT and CDR2 is YNNKEL (reference sequence).

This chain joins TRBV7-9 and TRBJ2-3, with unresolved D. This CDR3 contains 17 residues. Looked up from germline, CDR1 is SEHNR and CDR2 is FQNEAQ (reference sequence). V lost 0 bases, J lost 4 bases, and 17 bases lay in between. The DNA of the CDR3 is TGTGCCAGCAGCTTAGCCCGCTCTTATCGAGGCGCAGATACGCAGTATTTT. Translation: CASSLARSYRGADTQYF.

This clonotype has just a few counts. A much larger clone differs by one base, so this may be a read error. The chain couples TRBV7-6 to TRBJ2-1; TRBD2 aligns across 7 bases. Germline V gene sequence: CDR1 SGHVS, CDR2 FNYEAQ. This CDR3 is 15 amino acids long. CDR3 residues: CASSLSGNSYNGQFF. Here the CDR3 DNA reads TGTGCCAGCAGCTTAAGCGGGAACTCCTACAATGGGCAGTTCTTC.

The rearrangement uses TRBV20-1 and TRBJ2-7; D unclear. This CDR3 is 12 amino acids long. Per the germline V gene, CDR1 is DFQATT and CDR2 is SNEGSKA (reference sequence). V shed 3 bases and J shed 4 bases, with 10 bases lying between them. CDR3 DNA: TGCAGTGCTAGCGAGGTCTCGTACGAGCAGTACTTC. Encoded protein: CSASEVSYEQYF.

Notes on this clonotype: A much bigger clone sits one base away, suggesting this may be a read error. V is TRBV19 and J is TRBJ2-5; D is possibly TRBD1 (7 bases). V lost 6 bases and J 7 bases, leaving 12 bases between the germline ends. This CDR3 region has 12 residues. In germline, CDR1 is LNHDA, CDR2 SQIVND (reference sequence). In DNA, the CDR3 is TGTGCCAGTAGGCGGGACAGAGGGACCCAGTACTTC. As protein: CASRRDRGTQYF.

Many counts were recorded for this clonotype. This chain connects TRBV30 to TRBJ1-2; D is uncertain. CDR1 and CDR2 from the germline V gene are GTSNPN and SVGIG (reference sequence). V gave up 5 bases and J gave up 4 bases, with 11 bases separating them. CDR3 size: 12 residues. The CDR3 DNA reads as TGTGCCTGGCGGCAGCCAGCCTATGGCTACACCTTC. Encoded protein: CAWRQPAYGYTF.

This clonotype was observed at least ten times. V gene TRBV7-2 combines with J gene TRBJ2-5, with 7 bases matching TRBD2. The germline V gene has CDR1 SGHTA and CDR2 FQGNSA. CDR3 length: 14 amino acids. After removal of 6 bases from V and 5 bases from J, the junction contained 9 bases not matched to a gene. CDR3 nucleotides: TGTGCCAGCAGGAGCGGGAAGCTAACGGAGACCCAGTACTTC. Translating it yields CASRSGKLTETQYF.

In DNA, the CDR3 is TGTGCCAGCAGTCAGACAGGGTTCCACTATGGCTACACCTTC. This codes for CASSQTGFHYGYTF. The chain recombines TRBV25-1 with TRBJ1-2; 7 bases match TRBD1. V lost 5 bases, J lost 3 bases, and 6 bases stayed unmatched. The CDR3 spans 14 residues. Germline V gene data show CDR1 as MGHDK and CDR2 as SYGVNS.

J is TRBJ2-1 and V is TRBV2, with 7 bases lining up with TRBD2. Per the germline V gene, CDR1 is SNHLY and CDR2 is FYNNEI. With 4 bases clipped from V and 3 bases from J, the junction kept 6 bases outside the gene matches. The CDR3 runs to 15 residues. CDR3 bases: TGTGCCAGCAGTGTGGCAGCGGGGCTCTACAATGAGCAGTTCTTC. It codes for CASSVAAGLYNEQFF.

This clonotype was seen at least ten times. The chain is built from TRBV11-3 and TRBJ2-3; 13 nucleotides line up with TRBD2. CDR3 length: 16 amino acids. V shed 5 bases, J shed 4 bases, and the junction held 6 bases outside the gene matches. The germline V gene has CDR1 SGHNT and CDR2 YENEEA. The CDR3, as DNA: TGTGCCAGCAGCCCGAGGACTAGCGGGAGCCCAGATACGCAGTATTTT. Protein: CASSPRTSGSPDTQYF. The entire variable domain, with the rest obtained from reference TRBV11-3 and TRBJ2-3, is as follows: EAGVVQSPRYKIIEKKQPVAFWCNPISGHNTLYWYLQNLGQGPELLIRYENEEAVDDSQLPKDRFSAERLKGVDSTLKIQPAELGDSAVYLCASSPRTSGSPDTQYFGPGTRLTVL.

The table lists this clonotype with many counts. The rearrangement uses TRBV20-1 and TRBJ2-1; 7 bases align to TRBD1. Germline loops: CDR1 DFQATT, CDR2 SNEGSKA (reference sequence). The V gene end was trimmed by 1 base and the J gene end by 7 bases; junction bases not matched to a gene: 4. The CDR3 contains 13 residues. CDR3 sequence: CSARAGQRNEQFF. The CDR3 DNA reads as TGCAGTGCTAGAGCGGGACAGAGAAATGAGCAGTTCTTC.

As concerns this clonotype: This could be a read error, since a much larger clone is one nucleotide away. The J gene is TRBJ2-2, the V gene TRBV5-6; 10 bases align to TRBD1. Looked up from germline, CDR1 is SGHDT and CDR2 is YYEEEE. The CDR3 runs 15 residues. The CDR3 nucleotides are TGTACCAGCAGCTTCGGGACAGGGGCCACCGGGGAGCTGTTTTTT. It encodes CTSSFGTGATGELFF.

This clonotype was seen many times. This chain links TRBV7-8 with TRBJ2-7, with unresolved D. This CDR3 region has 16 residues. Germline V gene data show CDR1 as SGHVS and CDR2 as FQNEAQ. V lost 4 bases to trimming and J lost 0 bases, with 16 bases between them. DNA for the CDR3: TGTGCCAGCAGCTACTCGACGGACCCCGCCTCCTACGAGCAGTACTTC. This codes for CASSYSTDPASYEQYF.

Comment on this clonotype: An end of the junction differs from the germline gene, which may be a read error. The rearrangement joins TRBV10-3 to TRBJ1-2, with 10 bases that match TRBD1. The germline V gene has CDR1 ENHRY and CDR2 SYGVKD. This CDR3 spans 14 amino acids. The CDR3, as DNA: TGTGCCTCAGCGGGGGGGACAGGGGAATATGGCAACACCTTC. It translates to CASAGGTGEYGNTF.

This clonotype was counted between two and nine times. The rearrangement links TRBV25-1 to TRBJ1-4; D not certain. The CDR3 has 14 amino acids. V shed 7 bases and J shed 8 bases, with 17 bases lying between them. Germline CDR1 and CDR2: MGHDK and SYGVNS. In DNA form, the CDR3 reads TGTGCCAGCACAGGATCATGGTCCCCAGAAAAACTGTTTTTT. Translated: CASTGSWSPEKLFF.

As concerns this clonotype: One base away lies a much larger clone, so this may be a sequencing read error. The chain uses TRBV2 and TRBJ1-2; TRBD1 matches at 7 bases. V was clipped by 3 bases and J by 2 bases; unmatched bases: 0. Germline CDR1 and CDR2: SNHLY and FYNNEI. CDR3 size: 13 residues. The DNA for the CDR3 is TGTGCCAGCAGTGAGACAGGGAACTATGGCTACACCTTC. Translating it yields CASSETGNYGYTF. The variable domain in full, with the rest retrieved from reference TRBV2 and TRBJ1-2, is EPEVTQTPSHQVTQMGQEVILRCVPISNHLYFYWYRQILGQKVEFLVSFYNNEISEKSEIFDDQFSVERPDGSNFTLKIRSTKLEDSAMYFCASSETGNYGYTFGSGTRLTVV.

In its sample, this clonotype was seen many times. In DNA, the CDR3 is TGTGCCTGGAGTGTATCCAGGGGGTCCTATAATTCACCCCTCCACTTT. This encodes CAWSVSRGSYNSPLHF. The rearrangement uses TRBV30 and TRBJ1-6; 7 nucleotides agree with TRBD1. The CDR3 totals 16 residues. Germline CDR1 GTSNPN, CDR2 SVGIG (reference sequence). Germline trimming cut 0 bases from V and 1 base from J; bases unmatched to any gene: 3. Supplemented by reference TRBV30 and TRBJ1-6, the full variable domain reads SQTIHQWPATLVQPVGSPLSLECTVEGTSNPNLYWYRQAAGRGLQLLFYSVGIGQISSEVPQNLSASRPQDRQFILSSKKLLLSDSGFYLCAWSVSRGSYNSPLHFGNGTRLTVT.

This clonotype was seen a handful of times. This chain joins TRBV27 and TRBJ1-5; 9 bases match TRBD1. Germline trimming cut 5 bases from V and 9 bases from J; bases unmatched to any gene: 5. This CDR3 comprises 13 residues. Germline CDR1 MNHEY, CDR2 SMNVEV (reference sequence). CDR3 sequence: CASSGTGSSPQHF. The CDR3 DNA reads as TGTGCCAGCAGTGGGACAGGGTCGTCGCCCCAGCATTTT.

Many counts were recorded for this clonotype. The CDR3 region is CASSHPDLGTYEQYF. DNA of the CDR3: TGTGCCAGCAGTCATCCGGACCTAGGGACTTACGAGCAGTACTTC. This chain links TRBV28 with TRBJ2-7; D might be TRBD2 (6 bases). The CDR3 is made up of 15 amino acids. The V end lost 5 bases, the J end lost 4 bases, and 18 bases lay between the germline ends. CDR1 is MDHEN, CDR2 SYDVKM, per germline. Looking up the rest from reference TRBV28 and TRBJ2-7 gives the full variable domain: DVKVTQSSRYLVKRTGEKVFLECVQDMDHENMFWYRQDPGLGLRLIYFSYDVKMKEKGDIPEGYSVSREKKERFSLILESASTNQTSMYLCASSHPDLGTYEQYFGPGTRLTVT.

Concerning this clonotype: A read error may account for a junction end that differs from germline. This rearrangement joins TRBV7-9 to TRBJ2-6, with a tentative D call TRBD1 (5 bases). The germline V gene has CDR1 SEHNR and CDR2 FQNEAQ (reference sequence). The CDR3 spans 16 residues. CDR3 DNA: TGTGCCAGCAGCGTGACCATACGACCTGGGGCCAACGCCCTGACTTTC. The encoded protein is CASSVTIRPGANALTF.

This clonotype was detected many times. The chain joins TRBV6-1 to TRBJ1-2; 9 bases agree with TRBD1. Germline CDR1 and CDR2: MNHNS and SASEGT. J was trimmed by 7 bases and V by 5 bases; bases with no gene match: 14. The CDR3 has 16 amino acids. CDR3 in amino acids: CASSFHNPGQGVGYTF. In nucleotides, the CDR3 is TGTGCCAGCAGTTTTCACAACCCGGGACAGGGTGTTGGCTACACCTTC.

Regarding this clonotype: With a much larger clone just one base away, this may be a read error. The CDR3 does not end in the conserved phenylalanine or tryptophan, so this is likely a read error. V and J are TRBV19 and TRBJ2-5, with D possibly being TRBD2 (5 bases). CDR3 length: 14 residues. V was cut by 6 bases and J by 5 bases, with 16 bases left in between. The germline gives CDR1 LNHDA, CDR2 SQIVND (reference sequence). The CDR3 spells CASSVLEGGETQYL. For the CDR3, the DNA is TGTGCCAGTAGCGTACTAGAAGGCGGGGAGACCCAGTACCTC.